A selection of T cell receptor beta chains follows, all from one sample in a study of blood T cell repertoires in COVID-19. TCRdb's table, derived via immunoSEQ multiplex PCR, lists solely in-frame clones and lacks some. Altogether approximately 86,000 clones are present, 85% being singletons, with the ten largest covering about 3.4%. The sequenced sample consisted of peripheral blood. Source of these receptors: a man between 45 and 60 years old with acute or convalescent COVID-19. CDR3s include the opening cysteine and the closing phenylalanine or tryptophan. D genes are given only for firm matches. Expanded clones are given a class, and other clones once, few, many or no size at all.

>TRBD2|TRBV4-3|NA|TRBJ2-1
TGCGCCAGCAGCCCGTCTAGCGGGCTTCAAAATGAGCAGTTCTTC
CASSPSSGLQNEQFF
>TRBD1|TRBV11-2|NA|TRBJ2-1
TGTGCCAGCAGCTTAGCCGGGACAGGGTTGCTTGAGCAGTTCTTC
CASSLAGTGLLEQFF
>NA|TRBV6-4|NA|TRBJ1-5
TGTGCCAGCAGTGATGACAGTGGTGGTCAGCCCCAGCATTTT
CASSDDSGGQPQHF
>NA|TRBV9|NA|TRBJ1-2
TGTGCCAGCAGCGTGCGGGGGGGCTTGGACTATGGCTACACCTTC
CASSVRGGLDYGYTF
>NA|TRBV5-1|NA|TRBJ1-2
TGCGCCAGCAGCTTGGCCGATCCCAGGGATAATGGCTACACCTTC
CASSLADPRDNGYTF
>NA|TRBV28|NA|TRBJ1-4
TGTGCCAGCAGTCTGGGGACTGAGGGGAATGAAAAACTGTTTTTT
CASSLGTEGNEKLFF
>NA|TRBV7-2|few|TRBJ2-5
TGTGCCAGCAGCTTAGGGTCTTGGGACACTCAAGAGACCCAGTACTTC
CASSLGSWDTQETQYF
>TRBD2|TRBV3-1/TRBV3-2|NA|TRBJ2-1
TGTGCCAGCAGCCAAGTGGGCGGGCGGGAGGATTACAATGAGCAGTTCTTC
CASSQVGGREDYNEQFF
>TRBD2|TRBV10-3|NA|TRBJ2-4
TGTGCCATCAGTGACGGGACTAGCGGGGCGAACATTCAGTACTTC
CAISDGTSGANIQYF
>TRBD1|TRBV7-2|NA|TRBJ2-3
TGTGCCAGCAGCCCATTACAGGGGTCTCGACAAGATACGCAGTATTTT
CASSPLQGSRQDTQYF
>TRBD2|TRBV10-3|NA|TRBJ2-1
TGTGCCATCAGTGAACTAGCGGGGGGTTACAATGAGCAGTTCTTC
CAISELAGGYNEQFF
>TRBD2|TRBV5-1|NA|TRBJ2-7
TGCGCCAGCAGAGATACTAGCGGGGGAGACGAGCAGTACTTC
CASRDTSGGDEQYF
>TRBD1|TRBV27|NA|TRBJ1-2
TGTGCCAGCAGTGTGTCAACAGGGCAGGGGGGTGGCTACACCTTC
CASSVSTGQGGGYTF
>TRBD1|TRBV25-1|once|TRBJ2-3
TGTGCCAGCAGGACAGGGGTGGGCACAGATACGCAGTATTTT
CASRTGVGTDTQYF
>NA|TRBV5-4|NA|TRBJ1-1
TGTGCCAGCAGCCGACCACCAAGCGCTGAAGCTTTCTTT
CASSRPPSAEAFF
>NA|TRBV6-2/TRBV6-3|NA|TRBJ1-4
TGTGCCAGCAGTCACAGGAGTCGTGAAAAACTGTTTTTT
CASSHRSREKLFF
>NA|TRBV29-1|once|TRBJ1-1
TGCAGCGCTAGGGGACAAATAAACACTGAAGCTTTCTTT
CSARGQINTEAFF
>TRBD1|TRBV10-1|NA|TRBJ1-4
TGCGCCAGCAGTGAGTCGACCGGGACAGACCCCCGTTTGCGGTTGGAAAAACTGTTTTTT
CASSESTGTDPRLRLEKLFF
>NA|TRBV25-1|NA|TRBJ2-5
TGTGCCAGCAGTGAATATCGTAGGCTAGCGCCCCAAGAGACCCAGTACTTC
CASSEYRRLAPQETQYF
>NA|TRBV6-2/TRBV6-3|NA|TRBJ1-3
TGTGCCAGCAGTTTGGTGGCCGGAAACACCATATATTTT
CASSLVAGNTIYF
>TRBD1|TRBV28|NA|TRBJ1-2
TGTGCCAGCAGTTTATGGGTTGGGGGACAGACCTATGGCTACACCTTC
CASSLWVGGQTYGYTF
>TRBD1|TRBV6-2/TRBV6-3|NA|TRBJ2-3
TGTGCCAGCAGTAAAAACAGGGGATGGACAGATACGCAGTATTTT
CASSKNRGWTDTQYF
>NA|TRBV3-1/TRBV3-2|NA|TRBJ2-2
TGTGCCAGCAGCCAACCAACAGTCACCGGGGAGCTGTTTTTT
CASSQPTVTGELFF
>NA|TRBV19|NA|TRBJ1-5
TGTGCCAGTAGTACATTGACAGGCCCTCAGCCCCAGCATTTT
CASSTLTGPQPQHF
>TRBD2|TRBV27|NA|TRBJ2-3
TGTGCCAGCAGTTTAGTAGCGGGTACAGATACGCAGTATTTT
CASSLVAGTDTQYF
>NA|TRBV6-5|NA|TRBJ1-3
TGTGCCAGCAGTTCCCTGTCGAGCGCTGGAAACACCATATATTTT
CASSSLSSAGNTIYF
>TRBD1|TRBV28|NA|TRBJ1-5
TGTGCCAGCAGTCGGACCCAAGGGACAGGGTACAATCAGCCCCAGCATTTT
CASSRTQGTGYNQPQHF
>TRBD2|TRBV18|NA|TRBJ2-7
TGTGCCAGCTCACCAGGACTAGCGCAGGGATCCTACGAGCAGTACTTC
CASSPGLAQGSYEQYF
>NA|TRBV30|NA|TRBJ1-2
TGTGCCTGGAAACAGGGCCCTAGCTATGGCTACACCTTC
CAWKQGPSYGYTF
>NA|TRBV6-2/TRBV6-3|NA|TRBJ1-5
TGTGCCAGCAGCCACCCGGGGGACCTGCGGCCCCAGCATTTT
CASSHPGDLRPQHF
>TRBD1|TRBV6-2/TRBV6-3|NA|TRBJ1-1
TGTGCCAGCAGTTCCGGTGGGGACAGAAGAATGAACACTGAAGCTTTCTTT
CASSSGGDRRMNTEAFF
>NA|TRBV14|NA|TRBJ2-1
TGTGCCAGCAGCCGACAGTTTTGGAATGAGCAGTTCTTC
CASSRQFWNEQFF
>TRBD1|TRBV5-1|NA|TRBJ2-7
TGCGCCAGCAGCCGACAGGGGAACGAGCAGTACTTC
CASSRQGNEQYF
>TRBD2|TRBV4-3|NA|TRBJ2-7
TGCGCCAGCAGCTCCCACCGCTCGGGACTAGCGGGAGCACCGTACGAGCAGTACTTC
CASSSHRSGLAGAPYEQYF
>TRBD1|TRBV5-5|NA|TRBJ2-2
TGTGCCAGCAGGCCGGGACAGGGCCGTGGGGAGCTGTTTTTT
CASRPGQGRGELFF
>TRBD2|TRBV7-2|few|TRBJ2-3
TGTGCCAGCAGCTATACTAGCGGGGGGGCCGCAGATACGCAGTATTTT
CASSYTSGGAADTQYF
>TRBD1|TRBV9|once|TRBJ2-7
TGTGCCAGCAGCGTGGCGGCGGGACAGGCGGACTACGAGCAGTACTTC
CASSVAAGQADYEQYF
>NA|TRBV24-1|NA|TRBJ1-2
TGTGCCACCAGTGATCCCGACAGCCGTGGCGGTGGCTACACCTTC
CATSDPDSRGGGYTF
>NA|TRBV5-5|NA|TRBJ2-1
TGTGCCAGCAGACCCGGGAGTGGGTCCTACAATGAGCAGTTCTTC
CASRPGSGSYNEQFF
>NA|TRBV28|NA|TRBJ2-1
TGTGCCAGCAGTCTCCGGGACTTCAACAATGAGCAGTTCTTC
CASSLRDFNNEQFF
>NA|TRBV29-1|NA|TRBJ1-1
TGCAGCGTAGGACAATCGAACACTGAAGCTTTCTTT
CSVGQSNTEAFF
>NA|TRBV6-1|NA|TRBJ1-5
TGTGCCAGCAGTGCGTACCGGGAGAGTAGCAATCAGCCCCAGCATTTT
CASSAYRESSNQPQHF
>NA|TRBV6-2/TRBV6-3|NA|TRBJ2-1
TGTGCCAGCAGTTTTTTGAGGGATGAGCAGTTCTTC
CASSFLRDEQFF
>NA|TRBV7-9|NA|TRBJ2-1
TGTGCCAGCAGCTTAGCGTTCAGCTACAATGAGCAGTTCTTC
CASSLAFSYNEQFF
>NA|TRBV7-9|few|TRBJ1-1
TGTGCCAGCAGCTTACCAGGGGCTGGTGAAGCTTTCTTT
CASSLPGAGEAFF